Following are 10 T cell receptor beta chains from one sample sequenced in a study of blood T cell repertoires in COVID-19. Data came from immunoSEQ multiplex PCR; TCRdb stores just in-frame clones and leaves some out. The sample consists of about 100,000 clones, 88% of them appearing once. Sequenced input: peripheral blood. These receptors all come from a human donor in a cohort sampled during active COVID-19.

The V call is TRBV6-6, the J call TRBJ1-6; 9 bases match TRBD1. The CDR3 is made up of 16 amino acids. After removal of 5 bases from V and 7 bases from J, the junction contained 9 bases not matched to a gene. The germline V gene encodes CDR1 MNHNY and CDR2 SVGAGI (reference sequence). The CDR3 loop is CASSPWTGEENSPLHF. The CDR3 DNA reads TGTGCCAGCAGTCCCTGGACAGGGGAGGAGAATTCACCCCTCCACTTT.

This clone was detected only a few times. This chain connects TRBV5-4 to TRBJ1-1; D is undetermined. Per the germline V gene, CDR1 is SGHNT and CDR2 is YYREEE (reference sequence). This CDR3 has 15 amino acids. V shed 0 bases and J shed 5 bases, with 14 bases lying between them. The CDR3 region has the DNA TGTGCCAGCAGCTTGGCGGTCGGGGAAGGGACTGAAGCTTTCTTT. Protein: CASSLAVGEGTEAFF. Together with reference TRBV5-4 and TRBJ1-1, the CDR3 gives the full variable domain: ETGVTQSPTHLIKTRGQQVTLRCSSQSGHNTVSWYQQALGQGPQFIFQYYREEENGRGNFPPRFSGLQFPNYSSELNVNALELDDSALYLCASSLAVGEGTEAFFGQGTRLTVV.

For the CDR3, the DNA is TGCGCCAGCAGCATAACGACGGGACAGGGGGATGGCTACACCTTC. Encoded protein: CASSITTGQGDGYTF. The chain is built from TRBV5-1 and TRBJ1-2; TRBD1 aligns across 11 bases. The junction had 8 bases not matched to a gene; V was cut back by 4 bases and J by 6 bases. The CDR3 sequence is 15 residues long. Per germline, CDR1 SGHRS and CDR2 YFSETQ.

The J gene is TRBJ1-2, the V gene TRBV28, with TRBD1 matching 12 bases. Trimming cost V 5 bases and J 8 bases; bases outside gene matches: 9. Germline lookup yields CDR1 MDHEN and CDR2 SYDVKM. This CDR3 is 15 amino acids long. CDR3 bases: TGTGCCAGCAGTCGCCGGGACAGGGGGCATCAGGGCTACACCTTC. It yields the protein CASSRRDRGHQGYTF.

The rearrangement uses TRBV2 and TRBJ2-7, with TRBD2 as a possible D gene (5 bases). The CDR3 is 11 amino acids. V was shortened by 2 bases and J by 7 bases, with 6 bases between the two germline ends. Germline CDR1 SNHLY, CDR2 FYNNEI. The CDR3 reads CASSESGEQYF. The CDR3 nucleotides are TGTGCCAGCAGTGAATCGGGGGAGCAGTACTTC.

The V and J genes are TRBV15 and TRBJ1-5, with D perhaps matching TRBD1 (6 bases). The CDR3 extends over 16 amino acids. With 0 bases removed from V and 5 bases from J, the gap between germline ends came to 14 bases. CDR1 is LNHNV and CDR2 is YYDKDF in the germline V gene (reference sequence). CDR3 in DNA: TGTGCCACCAGCAGAGAATCGGACAGTCGTTATCAGCCCCAGCATTTT. Its translation: CATSRESDSRYQPQHF.

The rearrangement links TRBV29-1 to TRBJ1-2; no clear D. Trimming removed 5 bases from V and 0 bases from J, with 16 bases in between. Per the germline V gene, CDR1 is SQVTM and CDR2 is ANQGSEA. CDR3 length: 15 residues. The CDR3 reads CSVSQPGPTNYGYTF. The CDR3 DNA reads TGCAGCGTTTCCCAGCCGGGTCCGACTAACTATGGCTACACCTTC.

The chain recombines TRBV7-9 with TRBJ1-4, with D hard to call. The CDR3 sequence is 14 residues long. The germline V gene encodes CDR1 SEHNR and CDR2 FQNEAQ (reference sequence). V gave up 2 bases and J gave up 4 bases, with 8 bases separating them. CDR3 protein: CASSLSTINEKLFF. CDR3 in DNA: TGTGCCAGCAGCTTATCTACGATTAATGAAAAACTGTTTTTT.

The genes are TRBV29-1 and TRBJ2-7, with a weak D call TRBD1 (5 bases). Germline CDR1 and CDR2: SQVTM and ANQGSEA. Trimming cost V 3 bases and J 7 bases, with 13 bases left between them. The CDR3 spans 12 residues. The CDR3 coding sequence is TGCAGCGTTGATGGGGCCTCTCGGGAGCAGTACTTC. Translated, it gives CSVDGASREQYF.

CDR3 protein: CATSRRQGPSYEQYF. CDR3 DNA sequence: TGTGCCACCAGCAGAAGACAGGGCCCGTCCTACGAGCAGTACTTC. The genes are TRBV15 and TRBJ2-7, with 7 nucleotides matching TRBD1. CDR1 and CDR2 (germline): LNHNV, YYDKDF (reference sequence). This CDR3 is 15 amino acids long. Losses at the gene ends were 2 bases for V and 1 base for J; bases not matched to a gene: 5.